This passage covers 5 T cell receptor beta chains from one sample sequenced in a study of CD8 T cells in Susac syndrome. About 0.5 to 1 ug RNA was reverse transcribed with random hexamers. TCRdb recomputed calls from the immunoSEQ multiplex PCR reads with MiXCR, one row per CDR3 protein. The sample yields roughly 130,000 distinct CDR3 sequences, roughly 94% seen once. Sequencing used CD4+ T cells from PBMCs. Source of these receptors: a human donor with multiple sclerosis.

The chain is built from TRBV28 and TRBJ2-7; D is uncertain. Germline loops: CDR1 MDHEN, CDR2 SYDVKM. Trimming cost V 8 bases and J 4 bases, with 9 bases left between them. This CDR3 spans 11 amino acids. CDR3 amino acids: CASGDLYEQYF. For the CDR3, the DNA is TGTGCCAGCGGGGATCTTTACGAGCAGTACTTC.

The rearrangement uses TRBV5-1 and TRBJ1-1; D unresolved. Trimming pared 4 bases from V and 7 bases from J, leaving 23 bases between. CDR1 and CDR2 from the germline V gene are SGHRS and YFSETQ. This CDR3 has 16 residues. The DNA for the CDR3 is TGCGCCAGCAGCCGCTGGTCTAGGACCGAGGAGAGTGAAGCTTTCTTT. Translation: CASSRWSRTEESEAFF.

The rearrangement joins TRBV30 to TRBJ1-2; D not certain. The CDR3 has 15 residues. Germline V CDR1 and CDR2: GTSNPN, SVGIG (reference sequence). Trimming stripped 0 bases from V and 2 bases from J, with 13 bases between. CDR3 loop: CAWSVNSFQNYGYTF. The CDR3, as DNA: TGTGCCTGGAGTGTTAACAGCTTCCAAAACTATGGCTACACCTTC. Filled out from reference TRBV30 and TRBJ1-2, the complete variable domain reads SQTIHQWPATLVQPVGSPLSLECTVEGTSNPNLYWYRQAAGRGLQLLFYSVGIGQISSEVPQNLSASRPQDRQFILSSKKLLLSDSGFYLCAWSVNSFQNYGYTFGSGTRLTVV.

This clonotype was recorded a few times. The J gene is TRBJ2-7, the V gene TRBV11-1, with 12 bases lining up with TRBD1. The CDR3 is made up of 13 amino acids. Germline CDR1 SGHAT, CDR2 FQDESV (reference sequence). Unmatched junction bases numbered 1, after V lost 5 bases and J lost 5 bases. The CDR3: CASSRDRGHEQYF. CDR3 sequence (DNA): TGTGCCAGCAGCCGGGACAGGGGGCACGAGCAGTACTTC.

This clonotype was picked up one time. The chain recombines TRBV29-1 with TRBJ1-4; 9 bases line up with TRBD1. The CDR3 length is 13 residues. Unmatched junction bases numbered 3, after V lost 5 bases and J lost 5 bases. Germline lookup yields CDR1 SQVTM and CDR2 ANQGSEA. The CDR3 region is CSVPGQGNEKLFF. DNA of the CDR3: TGCAGCGTTCCGGGACAGGGAAATGAAAAACTGTTTTTT.